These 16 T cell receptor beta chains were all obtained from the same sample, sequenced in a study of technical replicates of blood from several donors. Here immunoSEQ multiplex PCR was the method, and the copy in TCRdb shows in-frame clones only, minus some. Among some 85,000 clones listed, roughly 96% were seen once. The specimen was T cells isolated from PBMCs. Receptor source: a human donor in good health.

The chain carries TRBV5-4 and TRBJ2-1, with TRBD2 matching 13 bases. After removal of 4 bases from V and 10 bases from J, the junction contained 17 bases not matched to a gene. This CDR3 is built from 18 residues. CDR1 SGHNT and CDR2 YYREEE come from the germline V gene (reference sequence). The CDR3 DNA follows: TGTGCCAGCAGCCACGGACATCTAACTAGCGGGAGGGTACAGGAGCAGTTCTTC. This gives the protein CASSHGHLTSGRVQEQFF.

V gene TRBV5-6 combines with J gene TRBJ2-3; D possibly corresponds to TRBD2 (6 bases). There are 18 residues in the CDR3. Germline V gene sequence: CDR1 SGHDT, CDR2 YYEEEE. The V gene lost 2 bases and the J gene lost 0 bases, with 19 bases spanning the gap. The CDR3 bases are TGTGCCAGCAGCTTTTGGGTAGCGGTTCTCTCTAGCACAGATACGCAGTATTTT. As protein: CASSFWVAVLSSTDTQYF.

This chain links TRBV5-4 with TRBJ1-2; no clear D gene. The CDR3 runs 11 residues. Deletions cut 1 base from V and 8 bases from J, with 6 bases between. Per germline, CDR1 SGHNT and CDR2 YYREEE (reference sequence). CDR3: CASSLQEGYTF. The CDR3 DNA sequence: TGTGCCAGCAGCTTGCAGGAAGGCTACACCTTC.

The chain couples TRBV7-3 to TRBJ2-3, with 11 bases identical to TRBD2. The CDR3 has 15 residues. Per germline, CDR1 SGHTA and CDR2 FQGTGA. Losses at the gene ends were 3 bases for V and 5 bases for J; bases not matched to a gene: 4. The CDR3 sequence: CASSLLAGGEDTQYF. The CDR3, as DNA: TGTGCCAGCAGCTTGTTAGCGGGAGGGGAAGATACGCAGTATTTT.

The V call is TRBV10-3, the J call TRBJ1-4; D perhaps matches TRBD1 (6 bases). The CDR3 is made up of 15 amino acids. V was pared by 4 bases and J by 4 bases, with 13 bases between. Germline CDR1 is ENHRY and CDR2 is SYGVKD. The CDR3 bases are TGTGCCATCAGTGGGACAGTCGGACATAATGAAAAACTGTTTTTT. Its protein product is CAISGTVGHNEKLFF.

In DNA form, the CDR3 reads TGTGCCAGCAGTCTCTGGGCCAGAGACACTGAAGCTTTCTTT. It yields the protein CASSLWARDTEAFF. The chain links TRBV28 to TRBJ1-1; D remains unclear. The germline V gene has CDR1 MDHEN and CDR2 SYDVKM. This CDR3 is 14 amino acids long. The V gene lost 5 bases and the J gene lost 3 bases, with 13 bases spanning the gap.

CDR3 loop: CASSYSNAGGELFF. CDR3 sequence (DNA): TGTGCCAGCAGTTACTCGAATGCGGGCGGGGAGCTGTTTTTT. The V call is TRBV6-5, the J call TRBJ2-2, with D possibly being TRBD2 (5 bases). This CDR3 region has 14 residues. Germline CDR1 MNHEY, CDR2 SVGAGI. Trimming shortened V by 0 bases and J by 7 bases, and 9 bases separated the two germline ends.

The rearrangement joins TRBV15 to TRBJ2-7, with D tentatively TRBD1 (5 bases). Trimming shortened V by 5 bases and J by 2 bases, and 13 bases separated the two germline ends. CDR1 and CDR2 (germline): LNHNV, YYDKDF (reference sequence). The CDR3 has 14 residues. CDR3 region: CATSRATGPYEQYF. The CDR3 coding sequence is TGTGCCACCAGCCGGGCTACAGGCCCCTACGAGCAGTACTTC. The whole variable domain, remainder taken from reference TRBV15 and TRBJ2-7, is DAMVIQNPRYQVTQFGKPVTLSCSQTLNHNVMYWYQQKSSQAPKLLFHYYDKDFNNEADTPDNFQSRRPNTSFCFLDIRSPGLGDTAMYLCATSRATGPYEQYFGPGTRLTVT.

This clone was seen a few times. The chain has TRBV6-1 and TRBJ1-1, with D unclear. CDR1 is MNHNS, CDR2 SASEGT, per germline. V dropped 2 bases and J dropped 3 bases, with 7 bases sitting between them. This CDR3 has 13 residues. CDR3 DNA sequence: TGTGCCAGCAGTGAAAGCAGGTACACTGAAGCTTTCTTT. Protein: CASSESRYTEAFF.

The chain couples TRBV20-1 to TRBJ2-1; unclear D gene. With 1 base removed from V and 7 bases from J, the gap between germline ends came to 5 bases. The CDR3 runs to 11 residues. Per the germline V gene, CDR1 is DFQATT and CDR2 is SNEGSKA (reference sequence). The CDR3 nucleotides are TGCAGTGCTAGAGGCGGTAATGAGCAGTTCTTC. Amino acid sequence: CSARGGNEQFF.

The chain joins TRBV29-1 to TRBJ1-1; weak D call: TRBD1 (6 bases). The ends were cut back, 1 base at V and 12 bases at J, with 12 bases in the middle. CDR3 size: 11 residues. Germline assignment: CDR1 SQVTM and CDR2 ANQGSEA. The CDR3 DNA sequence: TGCAGCGTTGAAGGGGGGCCCTCGACTTTCTTT. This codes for CSVEGGPSTFF.

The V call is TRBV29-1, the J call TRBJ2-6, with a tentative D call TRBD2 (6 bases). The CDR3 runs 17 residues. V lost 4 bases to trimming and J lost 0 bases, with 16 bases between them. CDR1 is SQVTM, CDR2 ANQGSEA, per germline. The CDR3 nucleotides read TGCAGCGTTGTTGGGCTAGCGAGAGACTCTGGGGCCAACGTCCTGACTTTC. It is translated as CSVVGLARDSGANVLTF.

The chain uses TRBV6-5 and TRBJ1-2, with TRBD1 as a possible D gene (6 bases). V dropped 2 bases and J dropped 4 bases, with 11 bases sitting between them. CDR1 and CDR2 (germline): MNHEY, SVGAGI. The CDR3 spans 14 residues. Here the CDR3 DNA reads TGTGCCAGCAGTTACGGGTCGGACAGCTATGGCTACACCTTC. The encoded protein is CASSYGSDSYGYTF.

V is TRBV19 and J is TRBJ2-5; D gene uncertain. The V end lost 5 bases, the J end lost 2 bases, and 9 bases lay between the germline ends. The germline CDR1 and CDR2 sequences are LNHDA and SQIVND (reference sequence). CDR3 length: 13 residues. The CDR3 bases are TGTGCCAGTAGTGTGACGACTCAAGAGACCCAGTACTTC. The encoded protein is CASSVTTQETQYF. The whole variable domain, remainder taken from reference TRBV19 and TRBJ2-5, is DGGITQSPKYLFRKEGQNVTLSCEQNLNHDAMYWYRQDPGQGLRLIYYSQIVNDFQKGDIAEGYSVSREKKESFPLTVTSAQKNPTAFYLCASSVTTQETQYFGPGTRLLVL.

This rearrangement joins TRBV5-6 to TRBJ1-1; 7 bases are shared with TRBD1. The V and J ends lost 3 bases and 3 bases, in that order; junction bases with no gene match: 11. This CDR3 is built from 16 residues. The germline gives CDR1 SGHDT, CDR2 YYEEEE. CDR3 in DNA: TGTGCCAGCAGCTATTACTACGGGACAGTATACACTGAAGCTTTCTTT. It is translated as CASSYYYGTVYTEAFF.

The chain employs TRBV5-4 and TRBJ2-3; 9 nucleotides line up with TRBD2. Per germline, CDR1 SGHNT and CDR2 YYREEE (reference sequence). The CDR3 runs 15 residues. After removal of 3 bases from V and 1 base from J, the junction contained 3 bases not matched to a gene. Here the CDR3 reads CASSSLAGGTDTQYF. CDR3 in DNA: TGTGCCAGCAGCTCGTTAGCGGGGGGCACAGATACGCAGTATTTT.